The 10 T cell receptor beta chains below come from one sample, sequenced in a study of shared clonotypes between healthy human individuals. TCRdb's copy holds only in-frame clones and misses some; the assay was immunoSEQ multiplex PCR. Of around 700,000 clones listed, 73% are singletons. The sample consisted of memory CD4+ T cells sorted from blood. Subset indicated: CD45RA-negative fraction. Receptor source: a woman between 25 and 40 years old in good health.

V gene TRBV7-8 combines with J gene TRBJ1-1; maybe TRBD1 (6 bases). The V end lost 3 bases, the J end lost 3 bases, and 14 bases lay between the germline ends. The CDR3 is 15 residues long. From germline, CDR1 is SGHVS and CDR2 FQNEAQ. CDR3 coding DNA: TGTGCCAGCAGCTTGACGGGGGCTGGAGACACTGAAGCTTTCTTT. Translation: CASSLTGAGDTEAFF.

The CDR3 bases are TGTGCCAGCAGTAAACTAGCGGGAGGGACAGATACGCAGTATTTT. Its translation: CASSKLAGGTDTQYF. This chain links TRBV7-8 with TRBJ2-3, with 13 bases lining up with TRBD2. This CDR3 has 15 residues. The junction had 3 bases not matched to a gene; V was cut back by 6 bases and J by 3 bases. The germline V gene has CDR1 SGHVS and CDR2 FQNEAQ.

This clone was observed a few times. This chain joins TRBV5-6 and TRBJ2-1; D unclear. CDR1 SGHDT and CDR2 YYEEEE come from the germline V gene. With 3 bases removed from V and 7 bases from J, the gap between germline ends came to 11 bases. This CDR3 contains 13 residues. The DNA of the CDR3 is TGTGCCAGCAGCTGGGGTCTCGAGAATGAGCAGTTCTTC. It encodes CASSWGLENEQFF.

The rearrangement links TRBV19 to TRBJ2-7; D possibly corresponds to TRBD1 (5 bases). Germline CDR1 is LNHDA and CDR2 is SQIVND (reference sequence). This CDR3 comprises 13 residues. Trimming took off 10 bases at V and 5 bases at J, with 18 bases between the two ends. In nucleotides, the CDR3 is TGTGCCACCTTAGGTAGACAGACACACGAGCAGTACTTC. This sequence encodes CATLGRQTHEQYF.

The V gene is TRBV11-2, the J gene TRBJ2-3; 7 bases map to TRBD2. Germline V gives CDR1 SGHAT, CDR2 FQNNGV. Germline trimming cut 1 base from V and 4 bases from J; bases unmatched to any gene: 5. The CDR3 runs to 15 residues. CDR3 sequence: CASSLVGRAADTQYF. As DNA, the CDR3 is TGTGCCAGCAGCTTAGTAGGGAGGGCCGCAGATACGCAGTATTTT.

This sequence joins TRBV6-6 and TRBJ1-5, with D unresolved. Per the germline V gene, CDR1 is MNHNY and CDR2 is SVGAGI (reference sequence). The CDR3 length is 14 residues. With 11 bases removed from V and 0 bases from J, the gap between germline ends came to 14 bases. The CDR3 loop reads CASQDGNSNQPQHF. In DNA, the CDR3 is TGTGCCTCCCAAGACGGAAATAGCAATCAGCCCCAGCATTTT.

V and J are TRBV5-4 and TRBJ2-2, with D maybe TRBD1 (7 bases). CDR3 length: 16 amino acids. V lost 5 bases and J lost 4, with 18 bases in between. CDR1 and CDR2 (germline): SGHNT, YYREEE (reference sequence). CDR3 coding DNA: TGTGCCAGCAGGACCCTGACAGGGAGGTCCACCGGGGAGCTGTTTTTT. Protein product: CASRTLTGRSTGELFF. Complete variable domain (other parts from reference TRBV5-4 and TRBJ2-2): ETGVTQSPTHLIKTRGQQVTLRCSSQSGHNTVSWYQQALGQGPQFIFQYYREEENGRGNFPPRFSGLQFPNYSSELNVNALELDDSALYLCASRTLTGRSTGELFFGEGSRLTVL.

The CDR3 DNA is TGTGCCAGCAGTGCCGTCACGGGAAACTATGGCTACACCTTC. Translating it yields CASSAVTGNYGYTF. This chain uses TRBV25-1 with TRBJ1-2; no reliable D call. The CDR3 is made up of 14 amino acids. The germline gives CDR1 MGHDK, CDR2 SYGVNS. V was trimmed by 4 bases and J by 2 bases, leaving 11 bases between them.

This clone occurred a few times. V gene TRBV21-1 combines with J gene TRBJ2-1; the table calls TRBD2, which could not be checked here. TRBV21-1 is a pseudogene segment. The CDR3 covers 11 residues. CDR3 loop: CASPPGGEQFF. The CDR3 region has the DNA TGTGCCAGCCCCCCCGGTGGTGAGCAGTTCTTC.

The chain recombines TRBV23-1 with TRBJ1-5; D gene uncertain. TRBV23-1 is annotated as an ORF whose role is uncertain. V gave up 2 bases and J gave up 5 bases, with 28 bases separating them. The CDR3 is made up of 20 amino acids. The CDR3 region is CASSQPTQRHLKVMDQPQHF. The CDR3 nucleotides read TGCGCCAGCAGTCAACCCACCCAAAGACACCTCAAAGTTATGGATCAGCCCCAGCATTTT.